This T cell receptor beta chain was profiled in a study of glioma-infiltrating T cells. Study results and caveats: Gliomas, especially low-grade, showed above-expected tissue-blood divergence; non-neoplastic patients showed below. CDR3 overlap between tissue and blood was very small.

The iRepertoire nested amplicon-rescue multiplex PCR amplified TCR alpha and beta CDR3s from RNA. Tissue mRNA or PBMC total RNA, about 95-450 ng, went into one-step reverse transcription and amplification. TCRdb fed the multiplex PCR reads into MiXCR, producing one record per CDR3 protein. The table lists about 140,000 distinct CDR3 sequences, 39% of them singletons. V was clipped by 3 bases and J by 2 bases; unmatched bases: 6. This CDR3 comprises 16 residues. The germline gives CDR1 DFQATT, CDR2 SNEGSKA (reference sequence). This clonotype appeared a few times. Antigen: not known. The TCR sequence derives from a human donor with low-grade glioma or glioblastoma, undergoing nonglioma brain surgery, or in good health (not recorded which). The V and J genes are TRBV20-1 and TRBJ2-1; 11 nucleotides line up with TRBD2. Sequencing was carried out using glioma tissue, nonneoplastic brain tissue, or PBMCs (not recorded which). In DNA form, the CDR3 reads TGCAGTGCTAGTGATCAGGGACTAGCGGCCTACAATGAGCAGTTCTTC. This sequence encodes CSASDQGLAAYNEQFF.